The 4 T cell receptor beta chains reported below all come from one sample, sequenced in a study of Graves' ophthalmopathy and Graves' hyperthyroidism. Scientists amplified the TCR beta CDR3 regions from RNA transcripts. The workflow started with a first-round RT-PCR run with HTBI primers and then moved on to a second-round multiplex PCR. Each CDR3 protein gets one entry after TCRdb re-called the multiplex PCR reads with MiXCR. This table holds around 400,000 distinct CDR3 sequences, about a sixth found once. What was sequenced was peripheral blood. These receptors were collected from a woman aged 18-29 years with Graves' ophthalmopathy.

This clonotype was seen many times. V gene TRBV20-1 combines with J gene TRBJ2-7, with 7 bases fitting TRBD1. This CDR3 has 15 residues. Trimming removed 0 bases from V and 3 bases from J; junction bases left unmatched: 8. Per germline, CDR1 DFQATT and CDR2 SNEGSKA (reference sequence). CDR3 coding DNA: TGCAGTGCTAGAGAAACCTGGGACAGTAACTACGAGCAGTACTTC. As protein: CSARETWDSNYEQYF.

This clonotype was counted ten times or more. CDR3: CAWSGKPLGQLLRWDQETQYF. For the CDR3, the DNA is TGTGCCTGGAGCGGCAAACCGCTGGGACAGCTCCTCAGGTGGGACCAAGAGACCCAGTACTTC. The chain recombines TRBV30 with TRBJ2-5; 7 positions match TRBD1. The germline V gene encodes CDR1 GTSNPN and CDR2 SVGIG (reference sequence). The CDR3 sequence is 21 residues long. The junction had 25 bases not matched to a gene; V was cut back by 3 bases and J by 0 bases.

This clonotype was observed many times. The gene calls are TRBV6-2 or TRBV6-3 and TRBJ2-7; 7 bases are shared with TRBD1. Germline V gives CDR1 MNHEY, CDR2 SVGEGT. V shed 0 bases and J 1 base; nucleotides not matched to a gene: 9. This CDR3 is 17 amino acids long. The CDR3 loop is CASSYSVTGQHSYEQYF. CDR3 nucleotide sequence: TGTGCCAGCAGTTACTCCGTTACGGGACAGCATTCCTACGAGCAGTACTTC.

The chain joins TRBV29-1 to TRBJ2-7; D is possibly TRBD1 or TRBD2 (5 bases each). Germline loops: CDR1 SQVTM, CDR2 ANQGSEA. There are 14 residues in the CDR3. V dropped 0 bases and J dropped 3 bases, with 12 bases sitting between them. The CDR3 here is CSVEDPGPLYEQYF. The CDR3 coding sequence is TGCAGCGTTGAAGATCCGGGACCACTCTACGAGCAGTACTTC.